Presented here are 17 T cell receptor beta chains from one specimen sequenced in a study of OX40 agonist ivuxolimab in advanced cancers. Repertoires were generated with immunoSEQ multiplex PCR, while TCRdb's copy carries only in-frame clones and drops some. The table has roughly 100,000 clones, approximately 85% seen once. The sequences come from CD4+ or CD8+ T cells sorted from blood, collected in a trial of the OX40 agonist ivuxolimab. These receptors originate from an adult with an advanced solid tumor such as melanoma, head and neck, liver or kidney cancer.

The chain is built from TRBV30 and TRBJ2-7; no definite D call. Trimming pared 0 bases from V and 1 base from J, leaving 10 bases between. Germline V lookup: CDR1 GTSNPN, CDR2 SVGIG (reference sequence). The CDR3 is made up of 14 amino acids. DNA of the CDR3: TGTGCCTGGAGTGTTGGCAGCCCTTCCTACGAGCAGTACTTC. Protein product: CAWSVGSPSYEQYF.

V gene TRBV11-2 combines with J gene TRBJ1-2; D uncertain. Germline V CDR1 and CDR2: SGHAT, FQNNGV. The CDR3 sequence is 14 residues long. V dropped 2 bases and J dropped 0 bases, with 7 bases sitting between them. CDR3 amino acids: CASSLNVANYGYTF. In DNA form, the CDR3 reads TGTGCCAGCAGCTTAAACGTCGCTAACTATGGCTACACCTTC.

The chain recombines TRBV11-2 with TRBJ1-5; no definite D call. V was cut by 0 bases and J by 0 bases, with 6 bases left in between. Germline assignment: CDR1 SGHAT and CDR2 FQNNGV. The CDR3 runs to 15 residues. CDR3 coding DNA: TGTGCCAGCAGCTTAGAGGGGAATAGCAATCAGCCCCAGCATTTT. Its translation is CASSLEGNSNQPQHF.

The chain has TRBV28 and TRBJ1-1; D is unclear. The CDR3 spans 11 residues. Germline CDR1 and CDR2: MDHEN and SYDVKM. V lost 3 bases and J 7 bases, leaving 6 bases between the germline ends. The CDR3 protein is CASSFKLEAFF. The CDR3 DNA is TGTGCCAGCAGTTTCAAGCTTGAAGCTTTCTTT.

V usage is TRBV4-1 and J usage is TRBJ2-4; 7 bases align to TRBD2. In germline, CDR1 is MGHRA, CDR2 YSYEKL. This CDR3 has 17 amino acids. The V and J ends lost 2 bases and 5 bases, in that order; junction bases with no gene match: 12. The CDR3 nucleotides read TGCGCCAGCAGCCAATACGGGGAAGCGGGAATCGAAAACATTCAGTACTTC. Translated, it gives CASSQYGEAGIENIQYF.

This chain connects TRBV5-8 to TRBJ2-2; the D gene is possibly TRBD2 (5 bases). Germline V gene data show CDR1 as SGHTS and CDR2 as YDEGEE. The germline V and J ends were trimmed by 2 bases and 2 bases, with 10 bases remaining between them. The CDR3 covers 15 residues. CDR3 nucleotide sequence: TGTGCCAGCAGCTTTTCAGCGGAAAACACCGGGGAGCTGTTTTTT. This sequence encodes CASSFSAENTGELFF.

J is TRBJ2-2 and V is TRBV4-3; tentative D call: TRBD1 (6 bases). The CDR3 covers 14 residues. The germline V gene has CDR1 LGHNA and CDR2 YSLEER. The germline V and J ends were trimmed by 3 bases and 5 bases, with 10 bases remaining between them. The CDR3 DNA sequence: TGCGCCAGCAGCCAGGAACAGGGAACCGGGGAGCTGTTTTTT. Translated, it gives CASSQEQGTGELFF.

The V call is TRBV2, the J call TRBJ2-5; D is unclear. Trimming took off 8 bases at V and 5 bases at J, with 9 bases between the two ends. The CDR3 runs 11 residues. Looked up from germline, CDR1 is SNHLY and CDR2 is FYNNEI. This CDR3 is CASEVGETQYF. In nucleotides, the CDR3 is TGTGCCAGCGAGGTGGGGGAGACCCAGTACTTC.

The CDR3 nucleotides read TGTGCCAGCAGTACGGACGGAGATCAGCCCCAGCATTTT. It translates to CASSTDGDQPQHF. The chain couples TRBV5-5 to TRBJ1-5; D remains unclear. This CDR3 comprises 13 residues. The V and J ends lost 5 bases and 5 bases respectively, with 11 bases between them. In germline, CDR1 is SGHKS, CDR2 YYEKEE (reference sequence).

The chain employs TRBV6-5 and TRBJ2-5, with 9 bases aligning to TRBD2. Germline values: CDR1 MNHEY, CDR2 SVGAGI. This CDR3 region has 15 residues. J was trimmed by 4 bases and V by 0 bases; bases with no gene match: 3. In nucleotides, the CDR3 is TGTGCCAGCAGTTACTCGAATAGCGGGAGAGAGACCCAGTACTTC. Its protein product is CASSYSNSGRETQYF.

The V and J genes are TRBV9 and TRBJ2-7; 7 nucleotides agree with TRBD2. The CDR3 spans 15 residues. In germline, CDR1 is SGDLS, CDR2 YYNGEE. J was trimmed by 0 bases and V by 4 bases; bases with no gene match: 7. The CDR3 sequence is CASSRSGVDSYEQYF. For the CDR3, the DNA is TGTGCCAGCAGCCGAAGCGGGGTAGACTCCTACGAGCAGTACTTC.

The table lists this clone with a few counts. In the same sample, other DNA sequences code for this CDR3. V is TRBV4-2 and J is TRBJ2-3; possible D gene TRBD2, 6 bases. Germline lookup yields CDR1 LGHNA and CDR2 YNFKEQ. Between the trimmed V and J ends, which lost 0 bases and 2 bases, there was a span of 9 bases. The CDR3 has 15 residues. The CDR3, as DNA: TGTGCCAGCAGCCAAGATCGGGGGTCCACAGATACGCAGTATTTT. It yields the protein CASSQDRGSTDTQYF.

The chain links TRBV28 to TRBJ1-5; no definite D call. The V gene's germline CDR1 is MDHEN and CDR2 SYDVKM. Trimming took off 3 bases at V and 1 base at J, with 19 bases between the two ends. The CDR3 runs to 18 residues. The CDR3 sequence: CASSFRIGRVASNQPQHF. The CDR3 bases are TGTGCCAGCAGTTTCAGAATAGGGAGGGTCGCGAGCAATCAGCCCCAGCATTTT.

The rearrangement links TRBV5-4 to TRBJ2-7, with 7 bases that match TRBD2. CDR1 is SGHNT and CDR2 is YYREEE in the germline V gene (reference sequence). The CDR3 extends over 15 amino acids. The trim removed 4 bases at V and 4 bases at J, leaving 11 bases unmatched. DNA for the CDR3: TGTGCCAGCAGCACCGGACTAGGAGGACCTTACGAGCAGTACTTC. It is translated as CASSTGLGGPYEQYF.

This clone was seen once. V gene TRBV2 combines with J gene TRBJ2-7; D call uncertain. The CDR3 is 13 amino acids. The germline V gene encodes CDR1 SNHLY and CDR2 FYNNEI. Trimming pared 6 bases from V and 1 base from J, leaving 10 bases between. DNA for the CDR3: TGTGCCAGCAGGCAGTTACTATCCTACGAGCAGTACTTC. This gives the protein CASRQLLSYEQYF.

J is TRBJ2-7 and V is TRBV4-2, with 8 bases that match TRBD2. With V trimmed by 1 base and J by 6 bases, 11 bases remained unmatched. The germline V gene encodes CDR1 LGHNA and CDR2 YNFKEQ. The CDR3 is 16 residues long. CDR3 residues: CASSQVSPGGPREQYF. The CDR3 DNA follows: TGTGCCAGCAGCCAAGTATCTCCGGGAGGGCCTCGCGAGCAGTACTTC.

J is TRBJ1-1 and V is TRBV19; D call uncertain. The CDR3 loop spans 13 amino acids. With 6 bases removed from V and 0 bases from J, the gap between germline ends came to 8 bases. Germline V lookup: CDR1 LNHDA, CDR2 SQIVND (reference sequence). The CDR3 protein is CASREGLNTEAFF. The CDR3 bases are TGTGCCAGTAGGGAGGGATTGAACACTGAAGCTTTCTTT.